This passage covers 32 T cell receptor beta chains from one sample sequenced in a study of T cell responses to AZD1222 COVID-19 vaccine (dated by TCRdb to about 2021). Receptor amplification or capture employed the immunoSEQ multiplex PCR assay. The clones in this table, taken by TCRdb from immuneACCESS, are in-frame only. Not every clone is retained; where verified, under half of the shortfall comes from an unresolved V gene, and the cause of the rest is unknown. The sample table holds 150,000 to 160,000 clones, of which approximately 91% were seen once. The ten largest clones represent about 7% of the sample. Taken with the paper, the label for time point translates to: sample from adult after SARS-CoV-2 infection, after symptom onset. The sample in question was peripheral blood, obtained after recovery from COVID-19. These receptor sequences come from an adult who had recovered from COVID-19.

V and J are TRBV6-5 and TRBJ1-1, with D unresolved. Germline CDR1 MNHEY, CDR2 SVGAGI. This CDR3 comprises 13 residues. Trimming shortened V by 2 bases and J by 1 base, and 5 bases separated the two germline ends. The CDR3 loop reads CASSYEGNTEAFF. Written as DNA, the CDR3 is TGTGCCAGCAGTTACGAGGGGAACACTGAAGCTTTCTTT.

The chain employs TRBV21-1 and TRBJ1-3; the table's D gene call, TRBD1, was not cross checked with the DNA. TRBV21-1 is labeled a pseudogene. The CDR3 is made up of 16 amino acids. In DNA form, the CDR3 reads TGTGCCAGCAGCAATAGACAGGTTTGCTCTGGAAACACCATATATTTT. This codes for CASSNRQVCSGNTIYF.

V gene TRBV6-5 combines with J gene TRBJ1-1, with D possibly matching TRBD1 (6 bases). The CDR3 consists of 14 residues. CDR1 MNHEY and CDR2 SVGAGI come from the germline V gene. Trimming took off 6 bases at V and 4 bases at J, with 15 bases between the two ends. CDR3 bases: TGTGCCAGCAGCTTACGCGCAGGGGCCACTGAAGCTTTCTTT. Translated, it gives CASSLRAGATEAFF.

The chain uses TRBV7-2 and TRBJ2-1; 9 bases fit TRBD2. The V and J ends lost 1 base and 0 bases, in that order; junction bases with no gene match: 10. The CDR3 contains 19 residues. The germline gives CDR1 SGHTA, CDR2 FQGNSA. CDR3 DNA: TGTGCCAGCAGCTTAGTCGGTAGCGGGGGAGTAAGCTCCTACAATGAGCAGTTCTTC. It encodes CASSLVGSGGVSSYNEQFF.

V gene TRBV15 combines with J gene TRBJ2-5; maybe TRBD1 (6 bases). Per the germline V gene, CDR1 is LNHNV and CDR2 is YYDKDF (reference sequence). This CDR3 is 14 amino acids long. V shed 5 bases and J shed 2 bases, with 12 bases lying between them. The DNA for the CDR3 is TGTGCCACCAGCCCTAGAAGGGGGCAAGAGACCCAGTACTTC. Amino acids: CATSPRRGQETQYF.

The chain uses TRBV12-5 and TRBJ2-7; 7 nucleotides line up with TRBD2. CDR3 length: 16 residues. V shed 1 base, J shed 7 bases, and the junction held 13 bases outside the gene matches. In germline, CDR1 is LGHNT, CDR2 FRNRAP. For the CDR3, the DNA is TGTGCTAGTGGTTTGGCCCCGGGACTATCGGAGGGGGAGCAGTACTTC. Translating it yields CASGLAPGLSEGEQYF.

This clone was picked up one time. The chain combines TRBV12-3 or TRBV12-4 with TRBJ2-5; D is uncertain. There are 11 residues in the CDR3. V lost 6 bases, J lost 2 bases, and 4 bases lay in between. In DNA, the CDR3 is TGTGCCAGCAGCTTTCAAGAGACCCAGTACTTC. Its protein product is CASSFQETQYF.

The chain uses TRBV11-3 and TRBJ2-1; perhaps TRBD2 as D (5 bases). Germline V lookup: CDR1 SGHNT, CDR2 YENEEA. CDR3 length: 14 residues. Trimming removed 2 bases at V and 5 bases at J, with 10 bases between. In nucleotides, the CDR3 is TGTGCCAGCAGCTTATCCGGGGTGGACAATGAGCAGTTCTTC. It yields the protein CASSLSGVDNEQFF.

This clone has more than one count but fewer than ten. The gene calls are TRBV25-1 and TRBJ2-4; a possible D gene is TRBD1 (6 bases). Germline V CDR1 and CDR2: MGHDK, SYGVNS. The V end lost 3 bases, the J end lost 9 bases, and 15 bases lay between the germline ends. The CDR3 is 14 amino acids. The CDR3 protein is CASSDLSDRSIQYF. The CDR3, as DNA: TGTGCCAGCAGTGACCTCTCTGACAGGTCCATTCAGTACTTC.

The CDR3 DNA reads as TGTGCCAGCAGCTCGGGACAGGTCAGCTCCTACGAGCAGTACTTC. This sequence encodes CASSSGQVSSYEQYF. The chain uses TRBV5-4 and TRBJ2-7, with 8 nucleotides matching TRBD1. V was pared by 3 bases and J by 0 bases, with 5 bases of the junction left unmatched. This CDR3 has 15 residues. CDR1 SGHNT and CDR2 YYREEE come from the germline V gene (reference sequence). The full variable domain, with the rest looked up from reference TRBV5-4 and TRBJ2-7, is ETGVTQSPTHLIKTRGQQVTLRCSSQSGHNTVSWYQQALGQGPQFIFQYYREEENGRGNFPPRFSGLQFPNYSSELNVNALELDDSALYLCASSSGQVSSYEQYFGPGTRLTVT.

The CDR3 protein is CASSPLGTNTQYF. The CDR3 region has the DNA TGCGCCAGCAGCCCCCTGGGGACAAATACGCAGTATTTT. The rearrangement uses TRBV4-1 and TRBJ2-3, with TRBD1 as a possible D gene (6 bases). This CDR3 has 13 amino acids. Trimming removed 4 bases at V and 7 bases at J, with 12 bases between. Per germline, CDR1 MGHRA and CDR2 YSYEKL.

V is TRBV7-9 and J is TRBJ2-7, with D possibly matching TRBD1 (6 bases). The CDR3 is 14 residues long. Germline assignment: CDR1 SEHNR and CDR2 FQNEAQ (reference sequence). V was shortened by 1 base and J by 3 bases, with 10 bases between the two germline ends. The DNA for the CDR3 is TGTGCCAGCAGCTTAGATACAGGGTTCTACGAGCAGTACTTC. The encoded protein is CASSLDTGFYEQYF.

This clone was seen just once. CDR3: CASSPALYEQYF. The CDR3 nucleotides are TGTGCCAGCTCACCTGCTCTCTACGAGCAGTACTTC. J is TRBJ2-7 and V is TRBV18; no clear D. The CDR3 sequence is 12 residues long. CDR1 is KGHSH and CDR2 is LQKENI in the germline V gene. Trimming removed 3 bases from V and 3 bases from J, with 6 bases in between.

The chain recombines TRBV3-1 (or the pseudogene TRBV3-2) with TRBJ1-3; 7 nucleotides align to TRBD1. In germline, CDR1 is LGHDT, CDR2 YNNKEL (reference sequence). V lost 0 bases to trimming and J lost 4 bases; unmatched junction nucleotides: 6. The CDR3 extends over 16 amino acids. The CDR3 DNA reads as TGTGCCAGCAGCCAAGACAGGGGGAGTGGAGGAAACACCATATATTTT. This sequence encodes CASSQDRGSGGNTIYF.

This clone was counted only a few times. The rearrangement joins TRBV28 to TRBJ2-1; TRBD2 aligns across 9 bases. Germline CDR1 MDHEN, CDR2 SYDVKM. Trimming at V came to 8 bases and at J to 5 bases, leaving 10 bases not matched to a gene. This CDR3 is 15 amino acids long. Here the CDR3 DNA reads TGTGCCAGCTCGGCGACGGGACTAGCTAACAATGAGCAGTTCTTC. Translated: CASSATGLANNEQFF.

The chain employs TRBV9 and TRBJ1-1; D perhaps matches TRBD1 (5 bases). Germline assignment: CDR1 SGDLS and CDR2 YYNGEE. V was pared by 0 bases and J by 1 base, with 10 bases between. CDR3 length: 15 amino acids. CDR3 sequence (DNA): TGTGCCAGCAGCGTAGTAGGGGCGGAGAACACTGAAGCTTTCTTT. Protein product: CASSVVGAENTEAFF.

The chain joins TRBV2 to TRBJ1-4, with TRBD1 matching over 12 bases. The ends lost 8 bases at V and 8 bases at J; junction bases unmatched: 3. The CDR3 sequence is 13 residues long. Germline V CDR1 and CDR2: SNHLY, FYNNEI. The CDR3 DNA is TGTGCCAGCTCCGGGACAGGGGGCGAAAAACTGTTTTTT. This sequence encodes CASSGTGGEKLFF.

A word on this clone: The sample contains more than one DNA sequence encoding this CDR3. The rearrangement uses TRBV6-5 and TRBJ2-3, with D possibly TRBD2 on 5 matching bases. The CDR3 contains 15 residues. V gave up 6 bases and J gave up 3 bases, with 16 bases separating them. The V gene's germline CDR1 is MNHEY and CDR2 SVGAGI. The CDR3 DNA follows: TGTGCCAGCAGCCTCCCTGGTTCGGGGACAGATACGCAGTATTTT. Translating it yields CASSLPGSGTDTQYF.

The chain uses TRBV6-1 and TRBJ1-2; no firm D call. The germline CDR1 and CDR2 sequences are MNHNS and SASEGT. CDR3 length equals 12 residues. V gave up 3 bases and J gave up 4 bases, with 6 bases separating them. This CDR3 reads CASSDSIYGYTF. CDR3 sequence (DNA): TGTGCCAGCAGTGATAGCATCTATGGCTACACCTTC.

The chain is built from TRBV5-6 and TRBJ2-7, with TRBD1 matching over 9 bases. Trimming took 2 bases from V and 5 from J; bases not matched to a gene: 5. Germline loops: CDR1 SGHDT, CDR2 YYEEEE. This CDR3 is built from 14 residues. CDR3 in DNA: TGTGCCAGCAGCTTTTTGGGACAGGGTAACGAGCAGTACTTC. It yields the protein CASSFLGQGNEQYF.

A single count supports this clone. The chain links TRBV2 to TRBJ1-1; D not resolved. The CDR3 extends over 15 amino acids. V was cut by 5 bases and J by 11 bases, with 24 bases left in between. The germline V gene has CDR1 SNHLY and CDR2 FYNNEI. CDR3 sequence reads: CASSRGLTSTPEAFF. The DNA for the CDR3 is TGTGCCAGCAGTAGAGGGCTGACATCAACCCCGGAGGCTTTCTTT.

This sequence joins TRBV2 and TRBJ2-1; D gene uncertain. The CDR3 covers 11 residues. Trimming removed 7 bases from V and 10 bases from J, with 11 bases in between. Germline lookup yields CDR1 SNHLY and CDR2 FYNNEI. The CDR3 DNA sequence: TGTGCCAGCACCTTAAATGGGGAGCAGTTCTTC. This sequence encodes CASTLNGEQFF.

The DNA of the CDR3 is TGTGCCAGCAGCTCCCCCCGGGGGGTTAGCTTGGAGACCCAGTACTTC. This codes for CASSSPRGVSLETQYF. The rearrangement uses TRBV7-8 and TRBJ2-5; 7 bases are shared with TRBD2. The CDR3 totals 16 residues. The germline V gene has CDR1 SGHVS and CDR2 FQNEAQ. V was clipped by 4 bases and J by 5 bases; unmatched bases: 13.

This chain uses TRBV6-2 or TRBV6-3 with TRBJ2-1; 13 bases match TRBD2. CDR1 is MNHEY, CDR2 SVGEGT, per germline. This CDR3 has 19 amino acids. V trimming: 1 base; J trimming: 3 bases; junction bases outside the gene matches: 9. Written as DNA, the CDR3 is TGTGCCAGCAGTTACTTCTCCACTAGCGGGAGGGGGCTCTACAATGAGCAGTTCTTC. Protein sequence: CASSYFSTSGRGLYNEQFF.

This clone was picked up one time. CDR3 coding DNA: TGCGCCAGCAGGACGCCAGCTAACTATGGCTACACCTTC. Its protein product is CASRTPANYGYTF. This chain uses TRBV10-2 with TRBJ1-2, with D unresolved. The CDR3 length is 13 residues. The germline CDR1 and CDR2 sequences are WSHSY and SAAADI. The germline V and J ends were trimmed by 6 bases and 0 bases, with 8 bases remaining between them.

The chain recombines TRBV5-6 with TRBJ2-3, with a possible D match to TRBD2 (6 bases). Deletions cut 4 bases from V and 4 bases from J, with 19 bases between. Germline V lookup: CDR1 SGHDT, CDR2 YYEEEE. The CDR3 extends over 16 amino acids. DNA of the CDR3: TGTGCCAGCAGCCCTCTTGGGACTCCTCGGGCAGATACGCAGTATTTT. This gives the protein CASSPLGTPRADTQYF.

CDR3 in DNA: TGTGCCAGCAGCCGACAGGGCTTAGTCAATGAGCAGTTCTTC. It encodes CASSRQGLVNEQFF. The chain employs TRBV3-1 (or the pseudogene TRBV3-2) and TRBJ2-1, with 7 bases matching TRBD1. The CDR3 spans 14 residues. V was clipped by 4 bases and J by 6 bases; unmatched bases: 6. The germline V gene has CDR1 LGHDT and CDR2 YNNKEL (reference sequence).

The chain joins TRBV7-3 to TRBJ2-5, with 10 bases matching TRBD1. The CDR3 is 14 amino acids. Germline CDR1 and CDR2: SGHTA and FQGTGA. Germline trimming cut 5 bases from V and 5 bases from J; bases unmatched to any gene: 5. The CDR3 sequence is CASSLTGGGETQYF. The CDR3 DNA sequence: TGTGCCAGCAGCCTGACAGGGGGCGGGGAGACCCAGTACTTC.

The V gene is TRBV7-8, the J gene TRBJ2-7; D may be TRBD2 (5 bases). The V end was cut by 5 bases, the J end by 7 bases, with 15 bases between. The length of the CDR3 is 13 residues. Per germline, CDR1 SGHVS and CDR2 FQNEAQ. In DNA form, the CDR3 reads TGTGCCAGCAGCCCGAGGACTGGTAGAGAGCAGTACTTC. It specifies CASSPRTGREQYF.

The chain recombines TRBV3-1 (or the pseudogene TRBV3-2) with TRBJ2-2; no definite D call. The V gene lost 0 bases and the J gene lost 8 bases, with 10 bases spanning the gap. The CDR3 spans 14 residues. The V gene's germline CDR1 is LGHDT and CDR2 YNNKEL (reference sequence). The CDR3 loop reads CASSQERVWGELFF. In DNA, the CDR3 is TGTGCCAGCAGCCAAGAAAGGGTTTGGGGGGAGCTGTTTTTT.

The rearrangement uses TRBV23-1 and TRBJ1-6; 8 bases fit TRBD1. TRBV23-1 is classed as an ORF, of uncertain function. CDR3 length: 18 residues. Losses at the gene ends were 1 base for V and 10 bases for J; bases not matched to a gene: 15. The CDR3 loop reads CASSQLSRPGGPESPLHF. For the CDR3, the DNA is TGCGCCAGCAGTCAATTGAGTAGGCCAGGGGGCCCGGAATCACCCCTCCACTTT.

The rearrangement links TRBV19 to TRBJ2-7; TRBD1 might be the D (5 bases). The CDR3 is 13 residues long. CDR1 is LNHDA and CDR2 is SQIVND in the germline V gene (reference sequence). The V end lost 3 bases, the J end lost 3 bases, and 9 bases lay between the germline ends. The CDR3 DNA follows: TGTGCCAGTAGTATCAGCCAGGGCTACGAGCAGTACTTC. It encodes CASSISQGYEQYF.